This section outlines one T cell receptor (beta chain) sequence together with its context. J gave up 5 bases and V 2 bases, and 6 bases lay outside the gene matches. CDR1 and CDR2 from the germline V gene are SNHLY and FYNNEI. The CDR3 covers 16 residues. Assay used: immunoSEQ multiplex PCR; TCRdb lists only in-frame clones, some missing. Of a few million clones in the sample, nearly 97% were seen once. This entry is derived from a study of shared clonotypes between healthy human individuals. Sample: naive CD4+ T cells sorted from blood. Regarding subset: CD45RA+ positively selected. The sequence was collected from a young man in good health. This chain joins TRBV2 and TRBJ2-2, with 9 nucleotides matching TRBD1. The CDR3 region has the DNA TGTGCCAGCAGTGAATTGGGACAGGGTTTGACCGGGGAGCTGTTTTTT. Its protein is CASSELGQGLTGELFF.